Shown below are 2 T cell receptor beta chains from a single sample sequenced in a study of a mutant IDH1 vaccine in newly diagnosed glioma. Some clones are missing from TCRdb's copy, which holds only in-frame ones; the method was immunoSEQ multiplex PCR. The sample lists about 56,000 clones; over 70% were seen once. Sample time point: week 47, end of study. The vaccine gave 300 ug of a 20-mer mutant IDH1 peptide subcutaneously per dose. Antigens of these TCRs are unknown. The input for sequencing was PBMCs, taken from a glioma patient whose treatment included an IDH1 peptide vaccine. These receptors were collected from a man in his forties or fifties with glioma.

CDR3 in amino acids: CATLRAENYGYTF. The DNA for the CDR3 is TGTGCCACCCTTAGGGCAGAAAACTATGGCTACACCTTC. V usage is TRBV6-5 and J usage is TRBJ1-2; D remains unclear. CDR3 size: 13 residues. V lost 10 bases to trimming and J lost 2 bases, with 14 bases between them. Germline V gene sequence: CDR1 MNHEY, CDR2 SVGAGI.

The table lists this clone with a few counts. The CDR3, as DNA: TGTGCCAGCAGTCTCCGGGATGCCTACGAGCAGTACTTC. Amino acid sequence: CASSLRDAYEQYF. The chain has TRBV27 and TRBJ2-7; D is possibly TRBD2 (5 bases). Trimming shortened V by 5 bases and J by 2 bases, and 10 bases separated the two germline ends. Per germline, CDR1 MNHEY and CDR2 SMNVEV (reference sequence). The CDR3 extends over 13 amino acids.